The 26 T cell receptor beta chains given below trace back to one sample, sequenced in a study of regulatory T cells in long-lasting Graves disease. Library construction for TCR beta used iRepertoire HTBI primers and Arm-PCR of CDR3 regions. TCRdb re-derived calls from the multiplex PCR reads in MiXCR, one entry per CDR3 protein. The sample contains a few hundred thousand distinct CDR3 sequences, roughly 20% of which appear only once. Time point denoted: persistent/refractory GD, antithyroid drugs over 5 years with positive TRAb. The TCR library was prepared using RNA isolated from PBMCs. Here the sequenced sample was peripheral blood mononuclear cells (PBMCs), taken when the disease was refractory, from a patient treated with antithyroid drugs. These TCRs come from a woman aged 40 to 55 with Graves disease.

The rearrangement uses TRBV3-1 and TRBJ1-2, with a tentative D call TRBD1 (6 bases). Looked up from germline, CDR1 is LGHDT and CDR2 is YNNKEL (reference sequence). V dropped 0 bases and J dropped 8 bases, with 7 bases sitting between them. This CDR3 contains 12 residues. The CDR3 protein is CASSQERGGYTF. The CDR3 DNA reads as TGTGCCAGCAGCCAAGAAAGGGGGGGCTACACCTTC.

This clonotype was detected only a few times. The DNA is omitted, as the CDR3 cannot be located on it reliably, and the CDR3 follows TCRdb's listing. The chain is built from TRBV6-1 and TRBJ2-7; TRBD1, as called in the table, went unchecked against the DNA. In germline, CDR1 is MNHNS, CDR2 SASEGT. The CDR3 is 13 amino acids in total, end residues counted. This chain's CDR3 is CASSSDPVGIGTF.

The chain joins TRBV10-3 to TRBJ1-6, with D possibly TRBD1 on 5 matching bases. Trimming shortened V by 0 bases and J by 9 bases, and 9 bases separated the two germline ends. Germline CDR1 reads ENHRY; CDR2 reads SYGVKD. The CDR3 totals 14 residues. The DNA for the CDR3 is TGTGCCATCAGTGAGTCGAAACAGGCTTCACCCCTCCACTTT. The encoded protein is CAISESKQASPLHF.

This clonotype appeared a few times. This chain joins TRBV28 and TRBJ2-1; D gene ambiguous. The germline CDR1 and CDR2 sequences are MDHEN and SYDVKM. The CDR3 runs to 18 residues. V lost 3 bases to trimming and J lost 0 bases, with 18 bases between them. CDR3 sequence reads: CASSLSVLAPSSYNEQFF. The CDR3 region has the DNA TGTGCCAGCAGTTTGTCTGTACTGGCCCCGAGCTCCTACAATGAGCAGTTCTTC. Complete variable domain (other parts from reference TRBV28 and TRBJ2-1): DVKVTQSSRYLVKRTGEKVFLECVQDMDHENMFWYRQDPGLGLRLIYFSYDVKMKEKGDIPEGYSVSREKKERFSLILESASTNQTSMYLCASSLSVLAPSSYNEQFFGPGTRLTVL.

This clonotype showed up many times. The gene calls are TRBV28 and TRBJ1-6; tentative D call: TRBD1 (5 bases). Deletions cut 0 bases from V and 7 bases from J, with 16 bases between. The V gene's germline CDR1 is MDHEN and CDR2 SYDVKM. The CDR3 loop spans 17 amino acids. CDR3 sequence (DNA): TGTGCCAGCAGTTTATGGGAGGGCAGGGAGTACAATTCACCCCTCCACTTT. This sequence encodes CASSLWEGREYNSPLHF. Supplemented by reference TRBV28 and TRBJ1-6, the full variable domain reads DVKVTQSSRYLVKRTGEKVFLECVQDMDHENMFWYRQDPGLGLRLIYFSYDVKMKEKGDIPEGYSVSREKKERFSLILESASTNQTSMYLCASSLWEGREYNSPLHFGNGTRLTVT.

This sequence joins TRBV20-1 and TRBJ2-7; D perhaps matches TRBD2 (5 bases). V was pared by 5 bases and J by 3 bases, with 14 bases between. CDR1 and CDR2 from the germline V gene are DFQATT and SNEGSKA (reference sequence). The CDR3 is made up of 13 amino acids. CDR3 bases: TGCAGTGCTTTCACTAGGTCGAACTACGAGCAGTACTTC. It yields the protein CSAFTRSNYEQYF.

In its sample, this clonotype was seen many times. V usage is TRBV28 and J usage is TRBJ2-7, with 9 bases lining up with TRBD2. This CDR3 is 14 amino acids long. Trimming at V came to 5 bases and at J to 8 bases, leaving 10 bases not matched to a gene. CDR1 and CDR2 (germline): MDHEN, SYDVKM. The CDR3 is CASSLTGTSLKQYF. The DNA of the CDR3 is TGTGCCAGCAGTCTCACCGGGACTAGCCTTAAGCAGTACTTC.

In this sample, this clonotype turned up many times. The chain uses TRBV7-8 and TRBJ2-5; D gene unclear. CDR1 is SGHVS and CDR2 is FQNEAQ in the germline V gene. This CDR3 region has 15 residues. The V gene lost 0 bases and the J gene lost 5 bases, with 13 bases spanning the gap. The CDR3 region is CASSLARQLKETQYF. The CDR3 DNA reads as TGTGCCAGCAGCTTAGCGCGACAACTGAAGGAGACCCAGTACTTC.

The table lists this clonotype with many counts. V usage is TRBV27 and J usage is TRBJ1-1, with TRBD1 as a possible D gene (5 bases). The CDR3 consists of 13 residues. Germline V gene sequence: CDR1 MNHEY, CDR2 SMNVEV (reference sequence). Between the trimmed V and J ends, which lost 4 bases and 6 bases, there was a span of 12 bases. The CDR3 DNA sequence: TGTGCCAGCAGTTGGGCGGGGGGGTCTGAAGCTTTCTTT. Translating it yields CASSWAGGSEAFF.

This clonotype was counted a few times. V and J are TRBV10-3 and TRBJ1-1; D may be TRBD1 (5 bases). Germline-derived CDR1 and CDR2 are ENHRY and SYGVKD. CDR3 length equals 16 residues. The V end lost 3 bases, the J end lost 1 base, and 15 bases lay between the germline ends. The CDR3 protein is CAISDLQAWWNTEAFF. The CDR3 nucleotides are TGTGCCATCAGTGACTTACAGGCCTGGTGGAACACTGAAGCTTTCTTT.

The chain links TRBV5-1 to TRBJ1-2; 8 bases agree with TRBD1. Germline V CDR1 and CDR2: SGHRS, YFSETQ. V trimming: 1 base; J trimming: 5 bases; junction bases outside the gene matches: 4. The CDR3 has 14 residues. The CDR3 sequence: CASSLLGQEYGYTF. The DNA for the CDR3 is TGCGCCAGCAGCTTGTTGGGACAGGAATATGGCTACACCTTC.

This rearrangement joins TRBV11-2 to TRBJ2-1; 12 bases match TRBD2. CDR3 length equals 17 residues. J was trimmed by 0 bases and V by 4 bases; bases with no gene match: 4. Germline assignment: CDR1 SGHAT and CDR2 FQNNGV. This CDR3 is CASSSTSGSLSYNEQFF. CDR3 sequence (DNA): TGTGCCAGCAGCTCGACTAGCGGGAGCCTCTCCTACAATGAGCAGTTCTTC.

The chain uses TRBV5-1 and TRBJ2-7; D is perhaps TRBD1 or TRBD2 (6 bases each). V was shortened by 2 bases and J by 5 bases, with 14 bases between the two germline ends. In germline, CDR1 is SGHRS, CDR2 YFSETQ. The CDR3 is 14 residues long. CDR3 in amino acids: CASSFRGEFNEQYF. In DNA form, the CDR3 reads TGCGCCAGCAGCTTTAGGGGGGAGTTCAACGAGCAGTACTTC.

V and J are TRBV28 and TRBJ2-1; 13 nucleotides align to TRBD2. J was trimmed by 7 bases and V by 2 bases; bases with no gene match: 8. CDR3 size: 17 residues. Germline V gene data show CDR1 as MDHEN and CDR2 as SYDVKM. Here the CDR3 reads CASSLGWWTSGSNEQFF. The CDR3, as DNA: TGTGCCAGCAGTTTAGGTTGGTGGACTAGCGGGAGTAATGAGCAGTTCTTC.

This clonotype was picked up many times. For the CDR3, the DNA is TGTGCCAGCAGTCGACGGGCCATTTCGTATAGCAATCAGCCCCAGCATTTT. It translates to CASSRRAISYSNQPQHF. This chain uses TRBV28 with TRBJ1-5; D remains unclear. In germline, CDR1 is MDHEN, CDR2 SYDVKM. Trimming left V 5 bases short and J 0 bases short, with 17 bases between. There are 17 residues in the CDR3.

This clonotype came up many times. The V gene is TRBV7-6, the J gene TRBJ2-7; 9 bases fit TRBD2. CDR1 is SGHVS, CDR2 FNYEAQ, per germline. Trimming removed 5 bases from V and 6 bases from J; junction bases left unmatched: 20. The CDR3 runs 18 residues. CDR3 sequence reads: CASSPRRAGGPVPGEQYF. The CDR3 region has the DNA TGTGCCAGCAGCCCCCGAAGAGCGGGAGGCCCCGTACCTGGCGAGCAGTACTTC.

This clonotype has ten or more counts. This sequence joins TRBV7-8 and TRBJ2-7, with D tentatively TRBD1 (5 bases). There are 13 residues in the CDR3. Per germline, CDR1 SGHVS and CDR2 FQNEAQ. V lost 3 bases and J 3 bases, leaving 9 bases between the germline ends. The CDR3 here is CASSLARDYEQYF. The DNA of the CDR3 is TGTGCCAGCAGCTTGGCCAGGGACTACGAGCAGTACTTC.

This clonotype was detected only a few times. The chain combines TRBV11-2 with TRBJ2-3; perhaps TRBD2 as D (5 bases). The CDR3 has 13 amino acids. Trimming pared 5 bases from V and 5 bases from J, leaving 11 bases between. Germline V gene lookup returns CDR1 SGHAT and CDR2 FQNNGV. The CDR3 spells CASSRGGEDTQYF. For the CDR3, the DNA is TGTGCCAGCAGCCGAGGAGGCGAAGATACGCAGTATTTT.

This clonotype was observed a handful of times. The V gene is TRBV6-9, the J gene TRBJ1-5, with D unresolved. Trimming took off 4 bases at V and 6 bases at J, with 13 bases between the two ends. The CDR3 has 14 residues. Germline V CDR1 and CDR2: MNHGY, SVAAGI. The CDR3 here is CASSLTAGTQPQHF. The CDR3 DNA follows: TGTGCCAGCAGTTTGACGGCGGGAACTCAGCCCCAGCATTTT.

Comment on this clonotype: A read error is possible here, since a much larger clone lies one base away. The genes are TRBV28 and TRBJ1-1, with D maybe TRBD1 (5 bases). The CDR3 loop spans 19 amino acids. V was shortened by 7 bases and J by 1 base, with 28 bases between the two germline ends. The germline V gene encodes CDR1 MDHEN and CDR2 SYDVKM. CDR3 coding DNA: TGTGCCAGCATTCCCCTCTGGGTGAGGGGAGGCGCGTGGAACACTGAAGCTTTCTTT. Translation gives CASIPLWVRGGAWNTEAFF. The variable domain in full, with the rest retrieved from reference TRBV28 and TRBJ1-1, is DVKVTQSSRYLVKRTGEKVFLECVQDMDHENMFWYRQDPGLGLRLIYFSYDVKMKEKGDIPEGYSVSREKKERFSLILESASTNQTSMYLCASIPLWVRGGAWNTEAFFGQGTRLTVV.

On this clonotype: A read error is the likely source, as a far larger clone sits one nucleotide away. The rearrangement uses TRBV6-2 or TRBV6-3 and TRBJ1-6, with 7 positions matching TRBD1. The CDR3 loop spans 14 amino acids. Germline values: CDR1 MNHEY, CDR2 SVGEGT. With V trimmed by 6 bases and J by 7 bases, 6 bases remained unmatched. This CDR3 is CASRTGITNSPLHF. The CDR3 DNA reads as TGTGCCAGCAGGACAGGGATAACGAATTCACCCCTCCACTTT.

This clonotype occurred many times. This chain uses TRBV28 with TRBJ1-1; D is unresolved. Germline lookup yields CDR1 MDHEN and CDR2 SYDVKM. The CDR3 is 15 residues long. Trimming pared 3 bases from V and 0 bases from J, leaving 11 bases between. As DNA, the CDR3 is TGTGCCAGCAGTTTCGTTTTAGGCGTGAACACTGAAGCTTTCTTT. Translated: CASSFVLGVNTEAFF.

The rearrangement links TRBV14 to TRBJ2-7; D is unresolved. V shed 3 bases and J shed 2 bases, with 8 bases lying between them. CDR3 length equals 13 residues. The germline gives CDR1 SGHDN, CDR2 FVKESK. Here the CDR3 DNA reads TGTGCCAGCAGCCACTATCGGGCCTACGAGCAGTACTTC. Translating it yields CASSHYRAYEQYF. The full variable domain, with the rest looked up from reference TRBV14 and TRBJ2-7, is EAGVTQFPSHSVIEKGQTVTLRCDPISGHDNLYWYRRVMGKEIKFLLHFVKESKQDESGMPNNRFLAERTGGTYSTLKVQPAELEDSGVYFCASSHYRAYEQYFGPGTRLTVT.

In its sample, this clonotype was seen many times. The V and J genes are TRBV20-1 and TRBJ2-7, with no clear D. The CDR3 sequence is 14 residues long. V dropped 4 bases and J dropped 2 bases, with 15 bases sitting between them. CDR1 and CDR2 from the germline V gene are DFQATT and SNEGSKA (reference sequence). The CDR3 nucleotides are TGCAGTGCTATACCACGACGGGTTGCCTACGAGCAGTACTTC. Translated: CSAIPRRVAYEQYF.

This clonotype was observed many times. The DNA for the CDR3 is TGTGCCAGCAGCTGGACAGGTCGGAACACTGAAGCTTTCTTT. This gives the protein CASSWTGRNTEAFF. The chain recombines TRBV2 with TRBJ1-1; TRBD1 aligns across 7 bases. This CDR3 comprises 14 residues. J lost 1 base, V lost 6 bases, and 5 bases had no gene match. CDR1 SNHLY and CDR2 FYNNEI come from the germline V gene.

A note on this clonotype: A read error may explain this, as a much larger clone is one base away. This chain connects TRBV12-3 or TRBV12-4 to TRBJ1-1, with D uncertain. The CDR3 is 12 amino acids. Here the CDR3 reads CTSSWVGAEAFF. CDR3 in DNA: TGTACCAGCAGCTGGGTCGGGGCTGAAGCTTTCTTT.